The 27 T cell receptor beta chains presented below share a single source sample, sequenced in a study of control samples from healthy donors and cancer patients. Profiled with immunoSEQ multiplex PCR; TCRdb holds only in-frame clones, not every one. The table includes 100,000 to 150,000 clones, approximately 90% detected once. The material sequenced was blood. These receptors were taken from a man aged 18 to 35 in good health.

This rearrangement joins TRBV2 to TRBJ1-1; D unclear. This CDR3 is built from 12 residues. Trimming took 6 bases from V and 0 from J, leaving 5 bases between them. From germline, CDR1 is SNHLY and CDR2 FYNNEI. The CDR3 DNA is TGTGCCAGCAGCACAATGAACACTGAAGCTTTCTTT. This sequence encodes CASSTMNTEAFF.

The DNA of the CDR3 is TGTGCCTGGAGTGTAACAGCGGGAGTGGAGCAGTTCTTC. This translates into CAWSVTAGVEQFF. The chain combines TRBV30 with TRBJ2-1; 8 bases align to TRBD2. CDR1 is GTSNPN and CDR2 is SVGIG in the germline V gene (reference sequence). The CDR3 consists of 13 residues. Trimming at V came to 0 bases and at J to 10 bases, leaving 5 bases not matched to a gene.

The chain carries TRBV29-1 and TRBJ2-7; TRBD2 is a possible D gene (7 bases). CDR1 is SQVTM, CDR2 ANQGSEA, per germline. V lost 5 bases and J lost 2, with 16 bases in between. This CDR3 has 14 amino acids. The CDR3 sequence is CSVSGGLSTYEQYF. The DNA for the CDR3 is TGCAGCGTTTCGGGGGGCTTGTCCACCTACGAGCAGTACTTC.

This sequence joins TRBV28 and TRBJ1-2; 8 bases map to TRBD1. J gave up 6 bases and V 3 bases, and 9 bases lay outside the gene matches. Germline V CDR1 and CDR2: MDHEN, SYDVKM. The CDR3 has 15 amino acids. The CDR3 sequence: CASSLPHGQGDGYTF. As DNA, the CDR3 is TGTGCCAGCAGTTTGCCTCATGGACAGGGTGATGGCTACACCTTC.

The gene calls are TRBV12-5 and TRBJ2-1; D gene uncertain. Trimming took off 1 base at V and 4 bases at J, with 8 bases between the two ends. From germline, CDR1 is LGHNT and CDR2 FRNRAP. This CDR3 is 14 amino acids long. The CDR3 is CASGLGAAYNEQFF. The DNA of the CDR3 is TGTGCTAGTGGTTTGGGTGCTGCATACAATGAGCAGTTCTTC.

This CDR3 reads CASSLGGNSREKLFF. For the CDR3, the DNA is TGTGCCAGCAGCTTAGGTGGGAATAGTCGTGAAAAACTGTTTTTT. The chain uses TRBV7-8 and TRBJ1-4, with D unclear. Germline assignment: CDR1 SGHVS and CDR2 FQNEAQ. Trimming pared 1 base from V and 7 bases from J, leaving 13 bases between. This CDR3 is 15 amino acids long.

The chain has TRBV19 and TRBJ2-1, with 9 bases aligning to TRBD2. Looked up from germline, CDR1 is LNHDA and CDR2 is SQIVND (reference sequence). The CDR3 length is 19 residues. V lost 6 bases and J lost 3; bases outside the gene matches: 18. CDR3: CASSAVSNSLAGSYNEQFF. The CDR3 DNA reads TGTGCCAGTAGCGCCGTTAGCAATTCCCTAGCGGGGAGCTACAATGAGCAGTTCTTC.

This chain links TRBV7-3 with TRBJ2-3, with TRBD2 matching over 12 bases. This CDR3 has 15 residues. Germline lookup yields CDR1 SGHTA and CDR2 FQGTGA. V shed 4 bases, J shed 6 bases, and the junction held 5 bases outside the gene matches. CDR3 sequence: CASSSGLAGMDTQYF. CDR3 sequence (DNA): TGTGCCAGCAGCTCCGGACTAGCGGGAATGGATACGCAGTATTTT. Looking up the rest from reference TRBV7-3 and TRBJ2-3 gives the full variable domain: GAGVSQTPSNKVTEKGKYVELRCDPISGHTALYWYRQSLGQGPEFLIYFQGTGAADDSGLPNDRFFAVRPEGSVSTLKIQRTERGDSAVYLCASSSGLAGMDTQYFGPGTRLTVL.

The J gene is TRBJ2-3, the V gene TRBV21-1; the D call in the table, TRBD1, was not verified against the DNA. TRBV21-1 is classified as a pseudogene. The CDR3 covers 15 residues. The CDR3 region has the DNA TGTGCCAGCAGCAGTTGGACAACTAGCACAGATACGCAGTATTTT. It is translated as CASSSWTTSTDTQYF.

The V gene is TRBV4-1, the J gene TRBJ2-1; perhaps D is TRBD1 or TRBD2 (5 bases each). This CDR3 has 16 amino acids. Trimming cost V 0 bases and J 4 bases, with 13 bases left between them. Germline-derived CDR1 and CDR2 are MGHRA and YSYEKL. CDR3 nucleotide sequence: TGCGCCAGCAGCCAAGATCCGGGGACGCTATACAATGAGCAGTTCTTC. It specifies CASSQDPGTLYNEQFF.

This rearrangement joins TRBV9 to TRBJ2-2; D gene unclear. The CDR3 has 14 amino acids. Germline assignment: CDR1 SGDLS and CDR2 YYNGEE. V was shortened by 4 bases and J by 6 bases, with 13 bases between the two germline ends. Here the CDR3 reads CASSPHVTPGELFF. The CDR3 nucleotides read TGTGCCAGCAGCCCCCACGTCACCCCCGGGGAGCTGTTTTTT.

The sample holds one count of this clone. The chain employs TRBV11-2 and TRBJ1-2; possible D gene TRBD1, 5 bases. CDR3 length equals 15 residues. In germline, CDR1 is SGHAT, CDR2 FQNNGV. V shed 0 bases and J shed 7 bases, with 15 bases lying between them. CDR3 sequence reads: CASSLDPTQGIGYTF. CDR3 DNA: TGTGCCAGCAGCTTAGACCCTACGCAGGGAATTGGCTACACCTTC.

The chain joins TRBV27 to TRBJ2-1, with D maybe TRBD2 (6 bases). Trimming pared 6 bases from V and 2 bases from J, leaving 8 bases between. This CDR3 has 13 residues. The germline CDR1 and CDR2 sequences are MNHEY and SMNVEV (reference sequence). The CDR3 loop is CASRGGPYNEQFF. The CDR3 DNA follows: TGTGCCAGCAGGGGGGGACCCTACAATGAGCAGTTCTTC.

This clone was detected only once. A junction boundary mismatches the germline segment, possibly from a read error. The CDR3 sequence is CASSSTLHDVDTGELFF. Written as DNA, the CDR3 is TGTGCTAGCAGCTCGACATTACATGATGTGGACACCGGGGAGCTGTTTTTT. The chain joins TRBV7-7 to TRBJ2-2; D remains unclear. There are 17 residues in the CDR3. Germline lookup yields CDR1 SSHAT and CDR2 FNYEAQ (reference sequence). Full variable domain (missing parts from reference TRBV7-7 and TRBJ2-2): GAGVSQSPRYKVTKRGQDVTLRCDPISSHATLYWYQQALGQGPEFLTYFNYEAQPDKSGLPSDRFSAERPEGSISTLTIQRTEQRDSAMYRCASSSTLHDVDTGELFFGEGSRLTVL.

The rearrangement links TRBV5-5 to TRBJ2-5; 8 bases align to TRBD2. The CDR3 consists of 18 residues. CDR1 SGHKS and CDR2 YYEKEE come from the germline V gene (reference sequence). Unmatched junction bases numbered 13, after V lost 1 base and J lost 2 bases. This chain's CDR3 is CASSLLHSGENSQETQYF. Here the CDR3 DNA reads TGTGCCAGCAGCTTGTTGCATAGCGGGGAGAACTCACAAGAGACCCAGTACTTC.

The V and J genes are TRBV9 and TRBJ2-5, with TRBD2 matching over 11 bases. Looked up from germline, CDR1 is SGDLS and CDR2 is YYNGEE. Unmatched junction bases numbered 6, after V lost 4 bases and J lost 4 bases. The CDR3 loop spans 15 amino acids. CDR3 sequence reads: CASSPSGGTTETQYF. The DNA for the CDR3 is TGTGCCAGCAGCCCTAGCGGGGGGACCACAGAGACCCAGTACTTC.

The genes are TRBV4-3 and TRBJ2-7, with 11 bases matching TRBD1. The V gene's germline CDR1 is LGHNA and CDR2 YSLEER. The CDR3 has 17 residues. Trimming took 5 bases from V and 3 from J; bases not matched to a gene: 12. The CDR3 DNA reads TGCGCCAGCAGCTTTGCTTCCGGGACAGGGGGAAACTACGAGCAGTACGTC. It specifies CASSFASGTGGNYEQYV.

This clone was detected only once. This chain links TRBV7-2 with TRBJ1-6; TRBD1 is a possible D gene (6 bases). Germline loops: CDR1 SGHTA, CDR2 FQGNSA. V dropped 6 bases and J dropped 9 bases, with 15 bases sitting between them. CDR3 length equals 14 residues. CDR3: CASSNRVRGSPLHF. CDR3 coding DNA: TGTGCCAGCAGTAACAGGGTACGGGGTTCACCCCTCCACTTT.

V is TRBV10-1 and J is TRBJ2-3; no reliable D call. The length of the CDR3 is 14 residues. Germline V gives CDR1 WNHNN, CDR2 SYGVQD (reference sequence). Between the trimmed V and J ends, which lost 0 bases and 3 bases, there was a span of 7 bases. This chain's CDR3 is CASSESVRTDTQYF. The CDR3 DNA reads TGCGCCAGCAGTGAGTCTGTAAGGACAGATACGCAGTATTTT.

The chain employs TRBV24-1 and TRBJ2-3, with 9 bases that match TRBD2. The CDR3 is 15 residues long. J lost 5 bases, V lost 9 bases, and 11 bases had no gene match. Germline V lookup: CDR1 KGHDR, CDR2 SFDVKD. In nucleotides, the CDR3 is TGTGCCACCTCCGCAGGCCTAGCGGGATTAGATACGCAGTATTTT. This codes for CATSAGLAGLDTQYF.

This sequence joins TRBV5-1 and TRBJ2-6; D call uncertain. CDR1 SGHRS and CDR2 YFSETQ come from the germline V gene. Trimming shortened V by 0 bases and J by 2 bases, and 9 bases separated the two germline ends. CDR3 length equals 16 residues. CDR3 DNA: TGCGCCAGCAGCTTGGAGCCGTCTACTGGGGCCAACGTCCTGACTTTC. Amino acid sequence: CASSLEPSTGANVLTF.

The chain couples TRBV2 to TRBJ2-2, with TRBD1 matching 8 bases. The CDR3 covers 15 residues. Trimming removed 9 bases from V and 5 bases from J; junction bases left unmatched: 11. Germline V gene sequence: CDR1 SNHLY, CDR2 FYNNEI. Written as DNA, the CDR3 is TGTGCCAGTATCCCAGGGGGCTTTGGTACCGGGGAGCTGTTTTTT. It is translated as CASIPGGFGTGELFF.

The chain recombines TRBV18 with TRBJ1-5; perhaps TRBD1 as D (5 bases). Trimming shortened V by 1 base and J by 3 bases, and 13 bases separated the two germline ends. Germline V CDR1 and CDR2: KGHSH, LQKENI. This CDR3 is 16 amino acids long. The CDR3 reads CASSPQQATDNQPQHF. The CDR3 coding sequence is TGTGCCAGCTCACCACAACAGGCAACAGACAATCAGCCCCAGCATTTT.

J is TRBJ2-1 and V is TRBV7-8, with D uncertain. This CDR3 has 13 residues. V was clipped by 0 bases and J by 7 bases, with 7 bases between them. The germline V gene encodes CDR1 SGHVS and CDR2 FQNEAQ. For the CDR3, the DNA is TGTGCCAGCAGCTTAGCAGGGCTGAATGAGCAGTTCTTC. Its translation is CASSLAGLNEQFF.

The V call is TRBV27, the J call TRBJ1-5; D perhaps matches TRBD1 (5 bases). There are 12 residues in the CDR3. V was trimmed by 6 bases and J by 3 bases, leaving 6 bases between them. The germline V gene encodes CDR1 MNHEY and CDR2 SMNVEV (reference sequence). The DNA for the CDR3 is TGTGCCAGCAGGGGGCCCAATCAGCCCCAGCATTTT. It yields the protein CASRGPNQPQHF.

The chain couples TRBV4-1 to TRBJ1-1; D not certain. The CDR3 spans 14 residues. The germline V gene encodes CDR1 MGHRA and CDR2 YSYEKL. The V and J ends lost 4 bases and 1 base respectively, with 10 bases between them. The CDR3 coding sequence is TGCGCCAGCAGCCCCTACAGCGGGAACACTGAAGCTTTCTTT. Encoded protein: CASSPYSGNTEAFF.

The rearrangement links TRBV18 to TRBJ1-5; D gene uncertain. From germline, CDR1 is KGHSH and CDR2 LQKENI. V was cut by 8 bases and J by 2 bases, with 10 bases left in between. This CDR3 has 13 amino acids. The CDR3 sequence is CASTEEGNQPQHF. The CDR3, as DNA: TGTGCCAGCACAGAGGAGGGCAATCAGCCCCAGCATTTT.